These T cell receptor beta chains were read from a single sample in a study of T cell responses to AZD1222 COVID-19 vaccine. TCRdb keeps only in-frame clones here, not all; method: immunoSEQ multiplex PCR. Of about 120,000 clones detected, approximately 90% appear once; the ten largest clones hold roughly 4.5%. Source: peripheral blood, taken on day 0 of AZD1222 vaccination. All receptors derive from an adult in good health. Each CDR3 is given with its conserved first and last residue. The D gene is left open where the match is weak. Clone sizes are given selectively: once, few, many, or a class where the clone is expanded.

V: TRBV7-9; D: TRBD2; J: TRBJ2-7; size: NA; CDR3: CASSLASSGGIKYEQYF; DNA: TGTGCCAGCAGCTTAGCGTCAAGCGGGGGTATCAAATACGAGCAGTACTTC
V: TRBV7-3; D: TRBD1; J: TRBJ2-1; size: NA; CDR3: CASSPGTGPPLYNEQFF; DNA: TGTGCCAGCAGCCCCGGGACAGGTCCACCCCTCTACAATGAGCAGTTCTTC
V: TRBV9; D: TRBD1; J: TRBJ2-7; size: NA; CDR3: CASSRTGPYEQYF; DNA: TGTGCCAGCAGCCGGACAGGGCCCTACGAGCAGTACTTC
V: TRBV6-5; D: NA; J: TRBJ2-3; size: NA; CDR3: CASSYALPSTDTQYF; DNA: TGTGCCAGCAGTTATGCGTTACCTAGCACAGATACGCAGTATTTT
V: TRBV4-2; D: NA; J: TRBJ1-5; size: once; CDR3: CASSQGGTSQPQHF; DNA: TGTGCCAGCAGCCAGGGGGGTACATCTCAGCCCCAGCATTTT
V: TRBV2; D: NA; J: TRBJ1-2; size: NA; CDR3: CASWDIGWDGYTF; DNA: TGTGCCAGCTGGGACATCGGGTGGGATGGCTACACCTTC
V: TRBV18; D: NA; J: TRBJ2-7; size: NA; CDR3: CASSPRAITYEQYF; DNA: TGTGCCAGCTCACCCCGGGCAATTACCTACGAGCAGTACTTC
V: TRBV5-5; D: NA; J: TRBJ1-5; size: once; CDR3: CASSPFGGSNQPQHF; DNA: TGTGCCAGCAGCCCCTTCGGGGGTAGCAATCAGCCCCAGCATTTT
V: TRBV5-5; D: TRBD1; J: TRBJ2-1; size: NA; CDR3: CASSRTGTGAGSYNEQFF; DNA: TGTGCCAGCAGCCGGACCGGGACAGGGGCGGGCTCCTACAATGAGCAGTTCTTC
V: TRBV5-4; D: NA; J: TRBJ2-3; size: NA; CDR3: CASSLGSTDTQYF; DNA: TGTGCCAGCAGCTTGGGTAGCACAGATACGCAGTATTTT
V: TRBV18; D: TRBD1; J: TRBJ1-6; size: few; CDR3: CASSPSSADRKVLPLHF; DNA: TGTGCCAGCTCACCTAGCTCGGCGGACAGGAAAGTTTTACCCCTCCACTTT
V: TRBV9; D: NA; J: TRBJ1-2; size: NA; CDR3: CASSVRGNYGYTF; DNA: TGTGCCAGCAGCGTACGGGGGAACTATGGCTACACCTTC
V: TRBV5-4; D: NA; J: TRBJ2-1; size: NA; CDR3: CASSPPARDEQFF; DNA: TGTGCCAGCAGTCCTCCCGCTCGGGATGAGCAGTTCTTC
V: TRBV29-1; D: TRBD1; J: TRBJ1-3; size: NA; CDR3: CSTSGQGTGNTIYF; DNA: TGCAGCACCTCGGGACAGGGGACTGGAAACACCATATATTTT
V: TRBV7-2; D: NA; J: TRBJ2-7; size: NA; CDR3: CASSLRAVHEQYF; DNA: TGTGCCAGCAGCTTACGGGCAGTGCACGAGCAGTACTTC
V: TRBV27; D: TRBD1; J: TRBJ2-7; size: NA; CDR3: CASSTPGTGFYEQYF; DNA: TGTGCCAGCAGTACCCCCGGGACAGGGTTCTACGAGCAGTACTTC
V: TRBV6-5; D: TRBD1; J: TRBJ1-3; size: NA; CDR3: CASSSTRTGSNTIYF; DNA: TGTGCCAGCAGTTCGACCCGGACAGGATCAAACACCATATATTTT
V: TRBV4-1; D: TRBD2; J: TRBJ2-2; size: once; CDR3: CASSRQMLGGGNTGELFF; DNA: TGCGCCAGCAGCCGTCAGATGCTGGGCGGGGGGAACACCGGGGAGCTGTTTTTT
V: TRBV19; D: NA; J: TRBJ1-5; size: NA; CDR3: CASSITPRTANQPQHF; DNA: TGTGCCAGTAGTATAACCCCCCGGACAGCAAATCAGCCCCAGCATTTT
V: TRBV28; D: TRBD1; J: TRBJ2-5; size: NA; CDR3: CASSELTGGKETQYF; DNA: TGTGCCAGCAGTGAATTAACAGGGGGTAAAGAGACCCAGTACTTC
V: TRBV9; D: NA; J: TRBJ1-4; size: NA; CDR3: CASSPREGGGVEKLFF; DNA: TGTGCCAGCAGCCCCCGGGAAGGGGGGGGCGTTGAAAAACTGTTTTTT
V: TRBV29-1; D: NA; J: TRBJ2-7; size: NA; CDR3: CSVERGGIGEQYF; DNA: TGCAGCGTTGAACGCGGGGGCATAGGCGAGCAGTACTTC
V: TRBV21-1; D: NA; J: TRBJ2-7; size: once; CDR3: CASSAKFGDRGYTPHEQYF; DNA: TGTGCCAGCAGCGCAAAATTTGGGGACAGGGGATATACCCCCCACGAGCAGTACTTC
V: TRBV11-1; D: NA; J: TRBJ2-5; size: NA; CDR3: CASSLGAGMVQETQYF; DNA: TGTGCCAGCAGCTTAGGAGCAGGGATGGTCCAAGAGACCCAGTACTTC
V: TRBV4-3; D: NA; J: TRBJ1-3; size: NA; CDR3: CASNTGPRETGNTIYF; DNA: TGCGCCAGCAACACGGGACCCCGCGAAACTGGAAACACCATATATTTT
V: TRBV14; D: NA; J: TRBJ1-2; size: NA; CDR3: CASSQAWGWTNYGYTF; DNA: TGTGCCAGCAGCCAAGCCTGGGGGTGGACTAACTATGGCTACACCTTC
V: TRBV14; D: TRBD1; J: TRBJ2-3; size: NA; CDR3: CASSLTGGPGDTQYF; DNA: TGTGCCAGCAGCCTCACAGGGGGTCCTGGAGATACGCAGTATTTT
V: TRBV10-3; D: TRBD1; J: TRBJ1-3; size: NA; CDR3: CAISSGQGNTIYF; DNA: TGTGCCATCAGTTCGGGACAGGGAAACACCATATATTTT
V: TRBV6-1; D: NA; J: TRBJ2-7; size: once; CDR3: CASSELGRQSEQYF; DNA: TGTGCCAGCAGTGAACTCGGCAGGCAATCCGAGCAGTACTTC
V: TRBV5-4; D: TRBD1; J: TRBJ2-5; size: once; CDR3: CASSPGQGRETQYF; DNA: TGTGCCAGCAGCCCTGGACAGGGTCGGGAGACCCAGTACTTC
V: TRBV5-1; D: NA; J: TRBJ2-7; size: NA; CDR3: CASSLVGGNSYEQYF; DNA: TGCGCCAGCAGCTTGGTCGGAGGCAACTCCTACGAGCAGTACTTC
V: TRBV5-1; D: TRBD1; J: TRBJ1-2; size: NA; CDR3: CASSRDRANYGYTF; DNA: TGCGCCAGCAGCCGGGACAGGGCTAACTATGGCTACACCTTC
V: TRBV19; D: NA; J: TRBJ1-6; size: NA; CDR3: CASNSATGVLGSPLHF; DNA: TGTGCCAGTAACTCAGCCACCGGGGTTCTTGGTTCACCCCTCCACTTT
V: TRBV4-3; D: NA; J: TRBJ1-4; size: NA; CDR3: CASSQRRGWGEKLFF; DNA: TGCGCCAGCAGCCAGAGGAGAGGGTGGGGAGAAAAACTGTTTTTT
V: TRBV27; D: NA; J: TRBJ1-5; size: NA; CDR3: CASSLLVNQPQHF; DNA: TGTGCCAGCAGTTTATTAGTCAATCAGCCCCAGCATTTT
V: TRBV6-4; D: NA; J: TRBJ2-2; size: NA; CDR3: CASSGGNTGELFF; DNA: TGTGCCAGCAGCGGAGGGAACACCGGGGAGCTGTTTTTT
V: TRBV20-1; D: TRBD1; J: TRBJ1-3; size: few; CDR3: CSASPGTAGNTIYF; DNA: TGCAGTGCTAGTCCGGGGACAGCTGGAAACACCATATATTTT
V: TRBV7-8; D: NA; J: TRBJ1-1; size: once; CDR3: CASSLGPGGKGAFF; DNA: TGTGCCAGCAGCTTAGGGCCGGGAGGAAAGGGGGCTTTCTTT
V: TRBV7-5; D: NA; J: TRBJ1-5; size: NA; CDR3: CARSPILQGVGNQPQHF; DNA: TGTGCCAGAAGCCCGATCTTACAGGGGGTGGGCAATCAGCCCCAGCATTTT
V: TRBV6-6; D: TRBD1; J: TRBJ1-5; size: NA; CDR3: CASSRGTAHQPQHF; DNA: TGTGCCAGCAGCCGAGGGACAGCTCATCAGCCCCAGCATTTT
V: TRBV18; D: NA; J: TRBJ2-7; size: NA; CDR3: CASSPIFGHDEQYF; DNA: TGTGCCAGCTCCCCTATCTTCGGACACGACGAGCAGTACTTC
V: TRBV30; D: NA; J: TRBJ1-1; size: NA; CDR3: CAWSHRMNTEAFF; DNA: TGTGCCTGGAGCCATCGGATGAACACTGAAGCTTTCTTT
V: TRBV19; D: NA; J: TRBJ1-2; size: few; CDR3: CASSIGRRGGYTF; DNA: TGTGCCAGTAGTATTGGCCGTCGGGGTGGCTACACCTTC
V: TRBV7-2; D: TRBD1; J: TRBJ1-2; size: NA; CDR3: CASSLGGQGGKGYGYTF; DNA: TGTGCCAGCAGCTTAGGGGGACAGGGCGGAAAAGGCTATGGCTACACCTTC
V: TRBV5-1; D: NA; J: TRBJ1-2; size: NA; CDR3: CASSTATDYGYTF; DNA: TGCGCCAGCAGCACCGCGACTGACTATGGCTACACCTTC
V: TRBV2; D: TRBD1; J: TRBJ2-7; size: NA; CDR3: CASRDRSSYEQYF; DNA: TGTGCCAGCCGGGACAGGTCCTCCTACGAGCAGTACTTC